The sample holds a few counts of the clone carrying this TCR beta chain. Its target is unknown. TCRdb used MiXCR to reprocess the 5' RACE reads, holding one entry per CDR3 protein. Of around 340,000 distinct CDR3 sequences detected, about an eighth appear once; the ten largest clones hold about 20%. Trimming took 5 bases from V and 1 from J; bases not matched to a gene: 14. This CDR3 has 18 amino acids. The V gene's germline CDR1 is SEHNR and CDR2 FQNEAQ (reference sequence). The entry originates in a study of T-cell memory formation after mild COVID-19. General study findings and limits: Cross-reactive memory appears to have joined, as suggested by some responding clones showing up in pre-infection memory. Contracting CD8+ clones were enriched in EMRA, CD4+ mainly in CM and EM. The study found balanced CD4/CD8 in clones contracting day 15 to 85 and a CD4+ lean in later expanders.

The TCR originated in a man aged 18 to 35 who had mild COVID-19 (a few samples of this study predate the infection). Cell type and time point are not known. The chain employs TRBV7-9 and TRBJ2-3, with 8 bases identical to TRBD2. The sequenced sample was PBMCs or a T cell subset sorted from them (not recorded which). As DNA, the CDR3 is TGTGCCAGCAGCGATCCCTTCTTTCCTAGCGGGCGCACAGATACGCAGTATTTT. Protein product: CASSDPFFPSGRTDTQYF.